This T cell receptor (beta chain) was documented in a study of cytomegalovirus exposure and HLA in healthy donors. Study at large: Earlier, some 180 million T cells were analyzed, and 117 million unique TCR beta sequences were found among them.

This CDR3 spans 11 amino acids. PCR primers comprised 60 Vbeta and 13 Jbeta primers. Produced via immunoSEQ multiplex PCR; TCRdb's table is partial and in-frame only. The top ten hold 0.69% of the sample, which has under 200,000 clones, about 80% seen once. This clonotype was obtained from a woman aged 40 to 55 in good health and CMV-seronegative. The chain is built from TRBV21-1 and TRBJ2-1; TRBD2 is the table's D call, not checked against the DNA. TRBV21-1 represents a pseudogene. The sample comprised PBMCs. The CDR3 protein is CANRLGDEQFF. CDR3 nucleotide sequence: TGTGCCAACAGACTAGGCGATGAGCAGTTCTTC.